What follows describes a single T cell receptor beta chain. The ends were cut back, 1 base at V and 3 bases at J, with 9 bases in the middle. The V gene's germline CDR1 is SGHTA and CDR2 FQGNSA. CDR3 length: 14 residues. Recovered status applied to Cohort 3 donors who had two consecutive negative PCRs. It also applied to those with clearance or with symptom resolution. This sample stems from a study of blood T cell repertoires in COVID-19. Overall study: Acute and convalescent COVID-19 specimens originated in the United States, Italy and Spain. PBMCs, B-cell-depleted T cells, or T cells provided the cDNA or gDNA that made up the material.

Per the authors' pipeline: Estimated nucleated cell counts came from reference gene primer amplification. The table came from immunoSEQ multiplex PCR; TCRdb's copy has only in-frame clones and leaves some out. That table gives V, J and clone size, and the DNA gave D and trimming. This sample has fewer than 450,000 clones, with around 89% found just once. The chain recombines TRBV7-2 with TRBJ2-5; D is undetermined. This receptor was taken from a young woman who had recovered from COVID-19. The sequenced sample was PBMCs or T cells enriched from blood (not recorded which). The CDR3 DNA reads TGTGCCAGCAGCTTAGGCGCGCCGGAAGAGACCCAGTACTTC. It yields the protein CASSLGAPEETQYF.